One sample yielded the 25 T cell receptor beta chains listed below, sequenced in a study of CD8+CD57+ T cells in acquired aplastic anemia. Genomic DNA provided the template from which TCR beta VDJ and CDR3 profiles were obtained. From the reads, TCRdb called clonotypes with MiXCR, one entry per CDR3 protein. The data show around 200,000 distinct CDR3 sequences, nearly 50% seen once. An expansion of CD8+CD57+ cells by flow cytometry had been shown in patients chosen for sequencing. The sample consisted of sorted CD4+, CD8+, or CD8+CD57+ T cells (not recorded which) from PBMCs. These receptors originate from a human donor with aplastic anemia.

The chain uses TRBV20-1 and TRBJ2-5; D not certain. The CDR3 has 11 amino acids. Germline V gives CDR1 DFQATT, CDR2 SNEGSKA (reference sequence). With 2 bases removed from V and 5 bases from J, the gap between germline ends came to 6 bases. The CDR3 spells CSARTVETQYF. As DNA, the CDR3 is TGCAGTGCTAGAACTGTTGAGACCCAGTACTTC.

The chain couples TRBV20-1 to TRBJ1-6; maybe TRBD1 (5 bases). This CDR3 has 13 amino acids. Trimming shortened V by 4 bases and J by 7 bases, and 11 bases separated the two germline ends. Germline V gene sequence: CDR1 DFQATT, CDR2 SNEGSKA (reference sequence). CDR3 DNA sequence: TGCAGTGCTACGGACACCCTGAATTCACCCCTCCACTTT. It codes for CSATDTLNSPLHF.

In this sample, this clonotype turned up a few times. The chain carries TRBV24-1 and TRBJ2-3; D perhaps matches TRBD2 (5 bases). The CDR3 spans 12 residues. The V and J ends lost 12 bases and 4 bases respectively, with 13 bases between them. CDR1 KGHDR and CDR2 SFDVKD come from the germline V gene. The CDR3 spells CASQDGADTQYF. As DNA, the CDR3 is TGTGCCTCTCAGGACGGGGCAGATACGCAGTATTTT.

This chain uses TRBV5-1 with TRBJ1-2; D uncertain. CDR1 is SGHRS and CDR2 is YFSETQ in the germline V gene. Trimming shortened V by 5 bases and J by 4 bases, and 15 bases separated the two germline ends. CDR3 length: 14 amino acids. Here the CDR3 reads CASRDQEASYGYTF. DNA of the CDR3: TGCGCCAGCAGGGATCAGGAGGCGTCCTATGGCTACACCTTC.

This clonotype has a count of ten or more. The V call is TRBV12-3 or TRBV12-4, the J call TRBJ1-2, with a tentative D call TRBD1 (5 bases). The CDR3 has 13 amino acids. Trimming stripped 8 bases from V and 2 bases from J, with 12 bases between. The CDR3 nucleotides are TGTGCCAGCGGGCAGGGACCGAACTATGGCTACACCTTC. Encoded protein: CASGQGPNYGYTF.

This clonotype occurred many times. The gene calls are TRBV24-1 and TRBJ1-2; 9 bases fit TRBD1. Germline loops: CDR1 KGHDR, CDR2 SFDVKD. This CDR3 contains 16 residues. After removal of 3 bases from V and 4 bases from J, the junction contained 8 bases not matched to a gene. This CDR3 reads CATSDHRGRESYGYTF. DNA of the CDR3: TGTGCCACCAGTGATCACAGGGGGCGCGAGTCCTATGGCTACACCTTC.

This clonotype has only a few counts. V usage is TRBV2 and J usage is TRBJ1-1, with D possibly matching TRBD1 (5 bases). The CDR3 sequence is 14 residues long. V lost 6 bases and J 1 base, leaving 12 bases between the germline ends. CDR1 is SNHLY and CDR2 is FYNNEI in the germline V gene. The CDR3, as DNA: TGTGCCAGCAGGGTTCGTAGGGGGAACACTGAAGCTTTCTTT. Translating it yields CASRVRRGNTEAFF.

This clonotype occurred many times. This sequence joins TRBV5-6 and TRBJ1-3; D gene unclear. Germline V gene lookup returns CDR1 SGHDT and CDR2 YYEEEE. The CDR3 is 14 residues long. Trimming pared 0 bases from V and 0 bases from J, leaving 4 bases between. As DNA, the CDR3 is TGTGCCAGCAGCTTGGACACCTCTGGAAACACCATATATTTT. It translates to CASSLDTSGNTIYF.

This clonotype was seen many times. The chain employs TRBV7-9 and TRBJ1-1, with 7 positions matching TRBD1. V shed 8 bases and J 3 bases; nucleotides not matched to a gene: 6. Germline assignment: CDR1 SEHNR and CDR2 FQNEAQ (reference sequence). There are 13 residues in the CDR3. The CDR3 sequence is CASGPQGDTEAFF. The CDR3 coding sequence is TGTGCCAGCGGACCGCAGGGGGACACTGAAGCTTTCTTT.

The J gene is TRBJ2-2, the V gene TRBV5-1, with 7 bases identical to TRBD2. The V gene's germline CDR1 is SGHRS and CDR2 YFSETQ. V trimming: 4 bases; J trimming: 2 bases; junction bases outside the gene matches: 5. This CDR3 has 15 amino acids. This CDR3 is CASSPGLLNTGELFF. The CDR3, as DNA: TGCGCCAGCAGCCCGGGACTACTCAACACCGGGGAGCTGTTTTTT.

In this sample, this clonotype turned up many times. The chain combines TRBV2 with TRBJ2-3, with 8 bases aligning to TRBD2. V shed 4 bases, J shed 2 bases, and the junction held 5 bases outside the gene matches. Germline V gene sequence: CDR1 SNHLY, CDR2 FYNNEI. The CDR3 totals 15 residues. The CDR3 coding sequence is TGTGCCAGCAGTGTTCTAGCGGGCTTCACAGATACGCAGTATTTT. This sequence encodes CASSVLAGFTDTQYF.

This clonotype was seen ten or more times. The gene calls are TRBV9 and TRBJ1-3; D unclear. V was shortened by 0 bases and J by 2 bases, with 3 bases between the two germline ends. The V gene's germline CDR1 is SGDLS and CDR2 YYNGEE. The CDR3 contains 13 residues. The CDR3 DNA follows: TGTGCCAGCAGCGTAGCTCCTGGAAACACCATATATTTT. It is translated as CASSVAPGNTIYF.

The chain employs TRBV29-1 and TRBJ2-6; D is uncertain. This CDR3 contains 15 residues. Germline V lookup: CDR1 SQVTM, CDR2 ANQGSEA. V gave up 4 bases and J gave up 0 bases, with 10 bases separating them. The chain's CDR3 is CSVGWVTSGANVLTF. The CDR3 nucleotides are TGCAGCGTTGGGTGGGTTACCTCTGGGGCCAACGTCCTGACTTTC.

In the case of this clonotype: The junction shows a germline mismatch at one end, possibly a read error. The J gene is TRBJ1-6, the V gene TRBV30, with 8 bases that match TRBD1. The CDR3 has 16 residues. The germline CDR1 and CDR2 sequences are GTSNPN and SVGIG (reference sequence). The CDR3 protein is CAWTLYSQGASSLLHF. CDR3 nucleotide sequence: TGTGCCTGGACCCTATATTCCCAGGGGGCGAGTTCACTCCTCCACTTT. Together with reference TRBV30 and TRBJ1-6, the CDR3 gives the full variable domain: SQTIHQWPATLVQPVGSPLSLECTVEGTSNPNLYWYRQAAGRGLQLLFYSVGIGQISSEVPQNLSASRPQDRQFILSSKKLLLSDSGFYLCAWTLYSQGASSLLHFGNGTRLTVT.

The table lists this clonotype with many counts. V usage is TRBV25-1 and J usage is TRBJ1-3; D gene uncertain. The ends were cut back, 8 bases at V and 2 bases at J, with 13 bases in the middle. From germline, CDR1 is MGHDK and CDR2 SYGVNS. This CDR3 has 14 amino acids. This CDR3 reads CASQHGGAGNTIYF. Written as DNA, the CDR3 is TGTGCCAGCCAACATGGTGGGGCTGGAAACACCATATATTTT.

This clonotype was seen just once. The chain links TRBV5-5 to TRBJ2-5; TRBD2 agrees at 9 bases. Matching the DNA end better, TRBJ2-7 makes the J call doubtful. The CDR3 runs 15 residues. CDR1 is SGHKS, CDR2 YYEKEE, per germline (reference sequence). The CDR3 loop reads CASNPSGIRPYEQYF. The CDR3 coding sequence is TGTGCCAGCAACCCTAGCGGGATACGTCCCTACGAGCAGTACTTC.

This clonotype has a handful of counts. The junction and the germline gene differ at one end; a read error may be behind it. The chain uses TRBV2 and TRBJ2-2, with 7 bases identical to TRBD2. The CDR3 runs to 14 residues. CDR1 and CDR2 (germline): SNHLY, FYNNEI. The CDR3 region is CASSPGTPAGELVF. The DNA for the CDR3 is TGTGCCAGCAGTCCGGGGACTCCGGCGGGGGAGCTGGTTTTT.

This clonotype was detected many times. This chain connects TRBV19 to TRBJ1-6; TRBD1 is a possible D gene (5 bases). V gave up 5 bases and J gave up 3 bases, with 14 bases separating them. In germline, CDR1 is LNHDA, CDR2 SQIVND (reference sequence). The CDR3 extends over 16 amino acids. CDR3 in amino acids: CASSAPSGGYNSPLHF. In nucleotides, the CDR3 is TGTGCCAGTAGTGCCCCAAGTGGGGGCTATAATTCACCCCTCCACTTT.

By frequency in the sample, this clonotype is medium-sized. The chain recombines TRBV10-2 with TRBJ1-2; 8 nucleotides match TRBD1. The CDR3 consists of 13 residues. Germline-derived CDR1 and CDR2 are WSHSY and SAAADI. The J segment lost 3 bases and the V segment lost 4 bases, leaving 1 base of the junction unmatched. CDR3 amino acids: CASSVTGDYGYTF. The CDR3 bases are TGCGCCAGCAGTGTGACAGGGGACTATGGCTACACCTTC.

This clonotype came up many times. The V gene is TRBV7-2, the J gene TRBJ2-7; 8 positions match TRBD1. CDR3 length equals 15 residues. Looked up from germline, CDR1 is SGHTA and CDR2 is FQGNSA. V lost 4 bases and J lost 3; bases outside the gene matches: 8. This CDR3 reads CASSSGGTGLYEQYF. The CDR3 bases are TGTGCCAGCAGCTCGGGCGGGACAGGCCTCTACGAGCAGTACTTC.

The CDR3 DNA follows: TGTGCCACCAGCGCTCGCTCAGGGTTGGTCAATCAGCCCCAGCATTTT. It codes for CATSARSGLVNQPQHF. This chain connects TRBV15 to TRBJ1-5, with D tentatively TRBD1 (5 bases). Germline V gene lookup returns CDR1 LNHNV and CDR2 YYDKDF (reference sequence). This CDR3 is 16 amino acids long. Trimming shortened V by 5 bases and J by 3 bases, and 17 bases separated the two germline ends. The full variable domain, with the rest looked up from reference TRBV15 and TRBJ1-5, is DAMVIQNPRYQVTQFGKPVTLSCSQTLNHNVMYWYQQKSSQAPKLLFHYYDKDFNNEADTPDNFQSRRPNTSFCFLDIRSPGLGDTAMYLCATSARSGLVNQPQHFGDGTRLSIL.

The chain links TRBV24-1 to TRBJ2-3; D tentatively reads TRBD1 or TRBD2 (5 bases each). The germline CDR1 and CDR2 sequences are KGHDR and SFDVKD. This CDR3 is 17 amino acids long. The V and J ends lost 3 bases and 2 bases respectively, with 17 bases between them. The DNA for the CDR3 is TGTGCCACCAGTGATGTGGGACGACTGGGCGACACAGATACGCAGTATTTT. Translation: CATSDVGRLGDTDTQYF.

The chain employs TRBV5-4 and TRBJ2-2; D unresolved. Germline CDR1 SGHNT, CDR2 YYREEE (reference sequence). V lost 4 bases, J lost 6 bases, and 10 bases lay in between. This CDR3 is built from 13 residues. CDR3: CASSPTGPGELFF. In nucleotides, the CDR3 is TGTGCCAGCAGCCCGACGGGCCCCGGGGAGCTGTTTTTT.

This chain connects TRBV11-2 to TRBJ1-2; a weak D match, TRBD1 (6 bases). The germline V gene encodes CDR1 SGHAT and CDR2 FQNNGV. V was pared by 1 base and J by 7 bases, with 10 bases between. CDR3 length equals 13 residues. CDR3 sequence (DNA): TGTGCCAGCAGCTTAGGAACAGGGAGTGGCTACACCTTC. Translated: CASSLGTGSGYTF.

This clonotype was detected many times. This chain links TRBV30 with TRBJ2-3; a weak D match, TRBD2 (5 bases). The CDR3 has 12 residues. Trimming cost V 3 bases and J 2 bases, with 6 bases left between them. Germline-derived CDR1 and CDR2 are GTSNPN and SVGIG (reference sequence). CDR3 sequence: CAWSGNTDTQYF. CDR3 in DNA: TGTGCCTGGAGCGGGAACACAGATACGCAGTATTTT. The full variable domain, with the rest looked up from reference TRBV30 and TRBJ2-3, is SQTIHQWPATLVQPVGSPLSLECTVEGTSNPNLYWYRQAAGRGLQLLFYSVGIGQISSEVPQNLSASRPQDRQFILSSKKLLLSDSGFYLCAWSGNTDTQYFGPGTRLTVL.